This is a list of T cell receptor beta chains from one sample in a study of molecular identifiers for immune sequencing clone quantification. One entry per CDR3 protein, called by TCRdb with MiXCR from the PCR reads. Of approximately 680,000 distinct CDR3 sequences listed, roughly 23% are singletons. Material: naive CD8+ T cells from blood, with Jurkat cell RNA spiked in. The receptors stem from a human donor in good health. Some libraries in this study had Jurkat cell RNA spiked in. Each CDR3 is given with its conserved first and last residue. The D gene is left open where the match is weak.

V	D	J	CDR3
TRBV27	.	TRBJ1-5	CASSLLANLGQPQHF
TRBV20-1	.	TRBJ2-2	CSARPGQKANTGELFF
TRBV4-3	.	TRBJ2-2	CASSQEQGPNTGELFF
TRBV4-1	TRBD1	TRBJ2-1	CASSHGRTGLINEQFF
TRBV5-4	TRBD1	TRBJ2-3	CASSFGQGALTQYF
TRBV20-1	.	TRBJ1-1	CSALRSEAFF
TRBV29-1	.	TRBJ2-5	CSVDPQGQLQETQYF
TRBV6-2/TRBV6-3	TRBD2	TRBJ2-3	CASSYLAGGPSDTQYF
TRBV6-2/TRBV6-3	.	TRBJ1-6	CASRGAGVSPLHF
TRBV29-1	.	TRBJ1-1	CSVEGAEAFF
TRBV7-9	.	TRBJ2-6	CASSSLGGTPPWGANVLTF
TRBV4-1	.	TRBJ2-1	CASSQATNEQFF
TRBV28	.	TRBJ2-5	CASRPQQPQETQYF
TRBV29-1	.	TRBJ1-1	CSVEDEGRGTSYTEAFF
TRBV12-3/TRBV12-4	.	TRBJ1-2	CASSRTESYGYTF
TRBV7-6	TRBD1	TRBJ2-5	CASSSGQGWETQYF
TRBV19	TRBD2	TRBJ2-1	CASRLAGGSYNEQFF
TRBV28	.	TRBJ2-3	CASSPYRITDTQYF
TRBV4-3	.	TRBJ2-5	CASSPWRDRQETQYF
TRBV4-3	TRBD2	TRBJ2-7	CASSHGLAGNYEQYF
TRBV12-3/TRBV12-4	TRBD1	TRBJ1-4	CASSMTGTGGNEKLVF
TRBV12-3/TRBV12-4	.	TRBJ2-3	CASRTLGGEMRGPLKDTQYF
TRBV6-2/TRBV6-3	.	TRBJ1-1	CASSQYTEAFF